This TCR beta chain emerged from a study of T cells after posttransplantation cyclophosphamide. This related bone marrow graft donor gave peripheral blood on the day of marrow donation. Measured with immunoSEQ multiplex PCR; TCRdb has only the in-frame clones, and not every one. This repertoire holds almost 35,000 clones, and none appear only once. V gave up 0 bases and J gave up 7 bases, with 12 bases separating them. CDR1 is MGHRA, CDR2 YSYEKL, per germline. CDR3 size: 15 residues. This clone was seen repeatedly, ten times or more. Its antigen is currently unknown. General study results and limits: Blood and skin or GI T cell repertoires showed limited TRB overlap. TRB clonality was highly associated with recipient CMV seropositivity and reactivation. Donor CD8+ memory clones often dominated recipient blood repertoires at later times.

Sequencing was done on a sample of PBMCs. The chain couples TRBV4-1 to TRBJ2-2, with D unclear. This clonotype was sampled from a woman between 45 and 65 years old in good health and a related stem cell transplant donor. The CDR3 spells CASSQEATVHGELFF. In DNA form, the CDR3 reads TGCGCCAGCAGCCAAGAAGCAACGGTTCACGGGGAGCTGTTTTTT.